This TCR beta chain originates from a study of T cell clonality in common variable immunodeficiency. Germline values: CDR1 SNHLY, CDR2 FYNNEI. This CDR3 region has 12 residues. TCRdb's copy holds only in-frame clones and misses some; the assay was immunoSEQ multiplex PCR. The record shows tens of thousands of clones for this sample, with no singletons present. Many counts were recorded for this clone. The read gets to within 3 residues of the CDR3 end, and the germline J gene fills in the rest. This TCR derives from a person between 18 and 69 years old in good health. The specimen was peripheral blood mononuclear cells. This chain links TRBV2 with TRBJ1-1, with TRBD1 matching over 9 bases. The CDR3: CASSIRQGDAFF. The CDR3 bases that were read are TGTGCCAGCAGCATCCGACAGGGGGAC.